The present entry profiles one T cell receptor beta chain with its context. Its antigen is unknown. Per the germline V gene, CDR1 is SGHNT and CDR2 is YYREEE (reference sequence). With 3 bases clipped from V and 9 bases from J, the junction kept 11 bases outside the gene matches. This CDR3 comprises 15 residues. The record originates from a study of long-term antiretroviral therapy in people with HIV. Findings of the study overall: Data on ART adherence, viral resistance or therapy changes were unavailable.

Sequencing relied on immunoSEQ assay v3.0, run at survey level. TCRdb keeps only in-frame clones here, not all; method: immunoSEQ multiplex PCR. The data show around 20,000 clones, around three quarters seen once. Every specimen provided about 0.9-11 million cryopreserved PBMC before DNA extraction took place. The TCR originated in a man in his fifties or sixties with HIV. The sample in question was unsorted PBMCs, obtained 2.2 years after starting antiretroviral therapy. The rearrangement joins TRBV5-4 to TRBJ2-1; 8 positions match TRBD2. Here the CDR3 reads CASSSPAGGPTEQFF. The CDR3 DNA follows: TGTGCCAGCAGCTCTCCGGCGGGAGGTCCAACTGAGCAGTTCTTC.